This record covers a single TCR beta chain. Its specificity is unknown. The germline V gene has CDR1 SGHNT and CDR2 YYREEE (reference sequence). Trimming shortened V by 0 bases and J by 5 bases, and 11 bases separated the two germline ends. The CDR3 totals 14 residues. This sample is drawn from a study of T-cell memory formation after mild COVID-19. Study-level background: Among the donors, TCR clusters were largely specific to each donor.

TCRdb redid the calling of the 5' RACE reads with MiXCR, one entry per CDR3 protein. The profile covers a few hundred thousand distinct CDR3 sequences, with roughly 21% appearing a single time and approximately 13% taken by the ten largest. Study-wide results and limits: Pre-infection memory held some responding clones, suggesting pre-existing cross-reactive T cells responded.

The chain carries TRBV5-4 and TRBJ2-5, with no clear D. Specimen: PBMCs or a T cell subset sorted from them (not recorded which). The receptor was derived from an adult woman who had mild COVID-19 (a few samples of this study predate the infection). Cell type and time point are not known. The CDR3 loop reads CASSLEQWAETQYF. CDR3 DNA: TGTGCCAGCAGCTTGGAACAGTGGGCCGAGACCCAGTACTTC.